The clone carrying this T cell receptor beta chain turned up a few times. The CDR3 runs to 13 residues. J was trimmed by 6 bases and V by 6 bases; bases with no gene match: 5. Germline values: CDR1 SQVTM, CDR2 ANQGSEA. These data belong to a study of T cells in Graves' hyperthyroidism and ophthalmopathy. From RNA transcripts, TCR beta CDR3 regions were amplified. HTBI primers drove first-round RT-PCR of the TCR CDR3. TCRdb redid the calling of the multiplex PCR reads with MiXCR, one entry per CDR3 protein. The data contain fewer than 350,000 distinct CDR3 sequences, 15% to 20% of them singletons. Each diagnosis drew on symptoms, thyroxine, TRAb, thyroid ultrasound and orbital computed tomography findings. Approximately 10 ml of fresh peripheral blood supplied the PBMCs.

The specimen sequenced was blood. The chain couples TRBV29-1 to TRBJ1-4; 9 nucleotides agree with TRBD1. The receptor was isolated from a woman in her fifties or sixties with Graves' hyperthyroidism. The CDR3 protein is CSVAGTGYEKLFF. DNA of the CDR3: TGCAGCGTCGCCGGGACAGGGTATGAAAAACTGTTTTTT.